This passage covers 26 T cell receptor beta chains from one sample sequenced in a study of blood T cell repertoires in COVID-19. Generated by immunoSEQ multiplex PCR, the TCRdb table keeps only in-frame clones and is missing some. The sample includes approximately 110,000 clones, around 64% of them seen just once. The sample taken for sequencing was peripheral blood. The receptors shown here come from a human donor with acute or convalescent COVID-19. The donor label of this sample is uncertain.

The chain has TRBV28 and TRBJ1-2; TRBD1 aligns across 9 bases. The CDR3 consists of 15 residues. CDR1 is MDHEN, CDR2 SYDVKM, per germline. V lost 2 bases, J lost 5 bases, and 6 bases stayed unmatched. The CDR3 loop reads CASSLGGDRAYGYTF. CDR3 nucleotides: TGTGCCAGCAGTTTAGGGGGGGACAGGGCTTATGGCTACACCTTC.

This chain links TRBV9 with TRBJ2-2, with 15 bases matching TRBD2. Germline CDR1 is SGDLS and CDR2 is YYNGEE. V dropped 0 bases and J dropped 3; count of bases not matched to a gene: 6. The CDR3 length is 19 residues. CDR3 nucleotide sequence: TGTGCCAGCAGCGTAGGAGGACTAGCGGGGGGGCCCGACACCGGGGAGCTGTTTTTT. Protein sequence: CASSVGGLAGGPDTGELFF.

V and J are TRBV7-2 and TRBJ1-2; the match to TRBD1 covers 12 bases. In germline, CDR1 is SGHTA, CDR2 FQGNSA. The length of the CDR3 is 17 residues. Germline trimming cut 5 bases from V and 4 bases from J; bases unmatched to any gene: 11. The CDR3 loop is CASSPDTGTGGRYGYTF. In nucleotides, the CDR3 is TGTGCCAGCAGCCCGGACACCGGGACAGGGGGCCGCTATGGCTACACCTTC.

The chain employs TRBV18 and TRBJ2-5; a weak D match, TRBD2 (5 bases). The CDR3 sequence is 13 residues long. V was pared by 2 bases and J by 2 bases, with 6 bases between. Germline V gene data show CDR1 as KGHSH and CDR2 as LQKENI. As DNA, the CDR3 is TGTGCCAGCTCACCAAGGGAGCAAGAGACCCAGTACTTC. This encodes CASSPREQETQYF.

The sample holds many counts of this clone. The CDR3 spells CASSRQTGANYNEQFF. As DNA, the CDR3 is TGTGCCAGCAGCAGACAGACAGGGGCGAATTACAATGAGCAGTTCTTC. The V and J genes are TRBV7-8 and TRBJ2-1, with 8 bases aligning to TRBD1. Germline assignment: CDR1 SGHVS and CDR2 FQNEAQ. This CDR3 region has 16 residues. The J segment lost 4 bases and the V segment lost 5 bases, leaving 10 bases of the junction unmatched.

The chain is built from TRBV5-1 and TRBJ1-5, with D possibly matching TRBD1 (5 bases). Germline loops: CDR1 SGHRS, CDR2 YFSETQ. Trimming shortened V by 3 bases and J by 4 bases, and 11 bases separated the two germline ends. The CDR3 loop spans 14 amino acids. The CDR3 DNA reads as TGCGCCAGCAGCTGGGGGGTGGGTAATCAGCCCCAGCATTTT. Translation: CASSWGVGNQPQHF.

The genes are TRBV27 and TRBJ1-6; 12 nucleotides match TRBD1. Germline-derived CDR1 and CDR2 are MNHEY and SMNVEV (reference sequence). Trimming removed 0 bases from V and 7 bases from J; junction bases left unmatched: 7. The CDR3 consists of 18 residues. The CDR3 is CASSLSGQGAVGNSPLHF. In nucleotides, the CDR3 is TGTGCCAGCAGTTTATCGGGACAGGGGGCGGTAGGGAATTCACCCCTCCACTTT.

This chain connects TRBV6-6 to TRBJ2-3, with TRBD1 matching 7 bases. The length of the CDR3 is 16 residues. With 6 bases clipped from V and 5 bases from J, the junction kept 14 bases outside the gene matches. Germline values: CDR1 MNHNY, CDR2 SVGAGI (reference sequence). CDR3 DNA sequence: TGTGCCAGCAGCCGCAGCACAGGGGCAGGGAGAGATACGCAGTATTTT. Protein product: CASSRSTGAGRDTQYF.

This clone appeared a few times. The rearrangement joins TRBV30 to TRBJ1-2; 8 bases map to TRBD1. Trimming cost V 4 bases and J 4 bases; bases outside gene matches: 8. The CDR3 length is 14 residues. Germline loops: CDR1 GTSNPN, CDR2 SVGIG (reference sequence). CDR3 in DNA: TGTGCCTGGACAAGGACAGGGACTATCTATGGCTACACCTTC. Its translation: CAWTRTGTIYGYTF.

The chain employs TRBV6-5 and TRBJ1-1; 8 nucleotides agree with TRBD1. Germline values: CDR1 MNHEY, CDR2 SVGAGI. V dropped 6 bases and J dropped 4; count of bases not matched to a gene: 4. The CDR3 contains 13 residues. The CDR3 nucleotides are TGTGCCAGCAGCCTACAGGGGGGCACTGAAGCTTTCTTT. Encoded protein: CASSLQGGTEAFF.

This clone was counted at least ten times. V and J are TRBV12-3 or TRBV12-4 and TRBJ1-2, with D perhaps TRBD1 (5 bases). CDR3 size: 13 residues. The V gene lost 6 bases and the J gene lost 8 bases, with 16 bases spanning the gap. For the CDR3, the DNA is TGTGCCAGCAGCCTCGCAGGGTTCGGGGGCTACACCTTC. Its protein product is CASSLAGFGGYTF.

This clone occurred a few times. The V call is TRBV4-1, the J call TRBJ2-7, with D possibly TRBD1 on 6 matching bases. The CDR3 loop spans 14 amino acids. The V gene lost 4 bases and the J gene lost 4 bases, with 14 bases spanning the gap. Germline CDR1 MGHRA, CDR2 YSYEKL. This CDR3 reads CASSPGDKPYEQYV. The DNA of the CDR3 is TGCGCCAGCAGCCCCGGGGACAAACCGTACGAGCAGTACGTC.

The chain links TRBV12-2 to TRBJ2-6; the D call TRBD2 from the table was never checked on the DNA. TRBV12-2 is an annotated pseudogene. This CDR3 is 20 amino acids long. The CDR3 DNA reads as TGTGCAAGTCGCTTAGCGGTGGAGGGTCCAGGAGGCCCTGGGGCCAACGTCCTGACTTTC. Its protein product is CASRLAVEGPGGPGANVLTF.

The J gene is TRBJ2-5, the V gene TRBV7-2, with D possibly matching TRBD2 (6 bases). Trimming left V 6 bases short and J 6 bases short, with 14 bases between. CDR3 length: 13 amino acids. The germline V gene has CDR1 SGHTA and CDR2 FQGNSA. The CDR3 spells CASSRERPQTQYF. In DNA form, the CDR3 reads TGTGCCAGCAGTCGGGAGCGGCCGCAGACCCAGTACTTC.

The rearrangement links TRBV7-2 to TRBJ2-7; 10 bases agree with TRBD2. The CDR3 totals 15 residues. Trimming cost V 6 bases and J 0 bases; bases outside gene matches: 5. The V gene's germline CDR1 is SGHTA and CDR2 FQGNSA. CDR3 DNA: TGTGCCAGCAGTAGAGCGGGGGGGGGCTCCTACGAGCAGTACTTC. As protein: CASSRAGGGSYEQYF.

V usage is TRBV19 and J usage is TRBJ1-1; a possible D gene is TRBD1 (6 bases). V dropped 5 bases and J dropped 4 bases, with 17 bases sitting between them. The CDR3 totals 15 residues. From germline, CDR1 is LNHDA and CDR2 SQIVND (reference sequence). CDR3: CASSPNFRGTTEAFF. The DNA of the CDR3 is TGTGCCAGTAGTCCCAATTTCAGGGGTACCACTGAAGCTTTCTTT.

This clone has a handful of counts. The chain recombines TRBV6-4 with TRBJ2-2; TRBD1 matches 7 bases. Germline loops: CDR1 MRHNA, CDR2 SNTAGT. V lost 0 bases and J lost 4; bases outside the gene matches: 11. CDR3 length: 18 residues. The CDR3 protein is CASSDSPSRGFRTGELFF. The CDR3 DNA sequence: TGTGCCAGCAGTGACTCCCCATCCAGGGGGTTTCGCACCGGGGAGCTGTTTTTT.

This sequence joins TRBV2 and TRBJ1-4; 8 nucleotides agree with TRBD1. Looked up from germline, CDR1 is SNHLY and CDR2 is FYNNEI. Unmatched junction bases numbered 6, after V lost 3 bases and J lost 6 bases. The CDR3 consists of 15 residues. DNA of the CDR3: TGTGCCAGCAGTGACAGGGGGCGTTTGTATGAAAAACTGTTTTTT. It yields the protein CASSDRGRLYEKLFF.

This clone was seen ten or more times. The chain recombines TRBV10-1 with TRBJ2-7, with 15 bases that match TRBD2. The CDR3 extends over 16 amino acids. Germline V lookup: CDR1 WNHNN, CDR2 SYGVQD (reference sequence). V lost 6 bases and J lost 7; bases outside the gene matches: 10. This CDR3 reads CASSEGLAGGLREQYV. DNA for the CDR3: TGCGCCAGCAGCGAGGGACTAGCGGGGGGACTGCGGGAGCAGTACGTC.

This clone was seen once. This rearrangement joins TRBV28 to TRBJ1-5, with 12 positions matching TRBD1. Trimming took 7 bases from V and 6 from J; bases not matched to a gene: 4. CDR1 and CDR2 from the germline V gene are MDHEN and SYDVKM. The length of the CDR3 is 14 residues. CDR3: CASMGTGGFQPQHF. As DNA, the CDR3 is TGTGCCAGCATGGGGACAGGGGGCTTTCAGCCCCAGCATTTT. The entire variable domain, with the rest obtained from reference TRBV28 and TRBJ1-5, is as follows: DVKVTQSSRYLVKRTGEKVFLECVQDMDHENMFWYRQDPGLGLRLIYFSYDVKMKEKGDIPEGYSVSREKKERFSLILESASTNQTSMYLCASMGTGGFQPQHFGDGTRLSIL.

This rearrangement joins TRBV12-3 or TRBV12-4 to TRBJ2-5; tentatively, D is TRBD2 (5 bases). Trimming left V 6 bases short and J 3 bases short, with 8 bases between. CDR3 length equals 12 residues. The CDR3 DNA is TGTGCCAGCAGACTGGAGGAAGAGACCCAGTACTTC. As protein: CASRLEEETQYF.

This clone is classed as medium-sized. This chain links TRBV4-1 with TRBJ2-2, with D perhaps matching TRBD2 (6 bases). From germline, CDR1 is MGHRA and CDR2 YSYEKL. The CDR3 has 17 residues. Trimming shortened V by 4 bases and J by 1 base, and 16 bases separated the two germline ends. The CDR3, as DNA: TGCGCCAGCAGCCCCCGGCTCACTAGCCTGAACACCGGGGAGCTGTTTTTT. Translating gives CASSPRLTSLNTGELFF.

This chain joins TRBV7-3 and TRBJ1-1; D is ambiguous. CDR1 and CDR2 from the germline V gene are SGHTA and FQGTGA. The germline V and J ends were trimmed by 1 base and 4 bases, with 13 bases remaining between them. The CDR3 length is 15 residues. The CDR3 DNA follows: TGTGCCAGCAGCTTAATCGCGGGAGTGGGCACTGAAGCTTTCTTT. Its translation: CASSLIAGVGTEAFF.

The chain employs TRBV6-5 and TRBJ1-1, with D unclear. The CDR3 extends over 14 amino acids. Germline CDR1 MNHEY, CDR2 SVGAGI. V dropped 7 bases and J dropped 0 bases, with 12 bases sitting between them. CDR3 sequence (DNA): TGTGCCAGCACGCTCTCACTAATGAACACTGAAGCTTTCTTT. This encodes CASTLSLMNTEAFF.

This sequence joins TRBV28 and TRBJ1-5; D possibly corresponds to TRBD1 (6 bases). This CDR3 has 15 residues. Trimming pared 1 base from V and 4 bases from J, leaving 11 bases between. CDR1 and CDR2 from the germline V gene are MDHEN and SYDVKM. The CDR3 DNA reads as TGTGCCAGCAGTTTATTCGGGGGGGCTAATCAGCCCCAGCATTTT. This sequence encodes CASSLFGGANQPQHF.

The chain recombines TRBV20-1 with TRBJ1-2; D is possibly TRBD1 (6 bases). The CDR3 totals 11 residues. V was pared by 6 bases and J by 9 bases, with 14 bases between. In germline, CDR1 is DFQATT, CDR2 SNEGSKA (reference sequence). The CDR3: CSAVGQGSYTF. The DNA of the CDR3 is TGCAGTGCCGTGGGACAAGGAAGCTACACCTTC.